The 20 T cell receptor beta chains in this list originate from one sample, sequenced in a study of identical twins. TCRdb reprocessed the 5' RACE reads with MiXCR, giving one entry per CDR3 protein. The sample holds hundreds of thousands of distinct CDR3 sequences, approximately 13% seen once. The data were also submitted as part of a second study, on yellow fever vaccine responses in identical twins.

Sequencing used PBMCs. The source is a woman aged 18-30 years in good health.

The V gene is TRBV5-4, the J gene TRBJ1-4, with D perhaps matching TRBD1 (6 bases). V was cut by 3 bases and J by 8 bases, with 14 bases left in between. Germline V gene data show CDR1 as SGHNT and CDR2 as YYREEE (reference sequence). The length of the CDR3 is 14 residues. The CDR3 spells CASSSGQRGEKLFF. CDR3 bases: TGTGCCAGCAGCTCGGGCCAGAGGGGGGAAAAACTGTTTTTT.

This chain connects TRBV20-1 to TRBJ1-6, with a tentative D call TRBD1 (5 bases). Germline values: CDR1 DFQATT, CDR2 SNEGSKA (reference sequence). There are 15 residues in the CDR3. The V and J ends lost 3 bases and 5 bases respectively, with 14 bases between them. The CDR3 nucleotides are TGCAGTGCTAGTAATACAGGTTCAAATAATTCACCCCTCCACTTT. This translates into CSASNTGSNNSPLHF.

This clonotype came up many times. This chain joins TRBV2 and TRBJ2-7, with D possibly being TRBD2 (6 bases). The V and J ends lost 3 bases and 4 bases respectively, with 13 bases between them. The CDR3 has 14 residues. Per germline, CDR1 SNHLY and CDR2 FYNNEI. The CDR3 here is CASSDGGTVYEQYF. CDR3 sequence (DNA): TGTGCCAGCAGTGATGGCGGGACGGTATACGAGCAGTACTTC.

Many counts were recorded for this clonotype. The chain carries TRBV6-5 and TRBJ1-1, with 9 bases lining up with TRBD1. The germline CDR1 and CDR2 sequences are MNHEY and SVGAGI. The length of the CDR3 is 17 residues. V lost 2 bases to trimming and J lost 4 bases; unmatched junction nucleotides: 11. CDR3 loop: CASSYGSGQGLFTEAFF. The CDR3 DNA reads TGTGCCAGCAGTTACGGATCGGGACAGGGCCTTTTCACTGAAGCTTTCTTT.

This clonotype was seen many times. J is TRBJ1-1 and V is TRBV18; 9 positions agree with TRBD1. The germline CDR1 and CDR2 sequences are KGHSH and LQKENI. The CDR3 covers 15 residues. J lost 1 base, V lost 1 base, and 1 base had no gene match. The CDR3, as DNA: TGTGCCAGCTCACCACAGACAGGGGGGAACACTGAAGCTTTCTTT. Its protein product is CASSPQTGGNTEAFF.

The CDR3 DNA reads as TGCAGCGTTGAAGTGGTTAGCGGGGGGGCCCCCACCGGGGAGCTGTTTTTT. Amino acid sequence: CSVEVVSGGAPTGELFF. The chain couples TRBV29-1 to TRBJ2-2, with TRBD2 matching 11 bases. The CDR3 totals 17 residues. Trimming took 1 base from V and 4 from J; bases not matched to a gene: 8. In germline, CDR1 is SQVTM, CDR2 ANQGSEA.

J is TRBJ2-7 and V is TRBV28, with a tentative D call TRBD1 (5 bases). The V end lost 4 bases, the J end lost 2 bases, and 9 bases lay between the germline ends. Germline CDR1 and CDR2: MDHEN and SYDVKM. The CDR3 is made up of 13 amino acids. The CDR3 is CASSSDSTYEQYF. The CDR3 DNA reads as TGTGCCAGCAGTTCTGACAGTACCTACGAGCAGTACTTC.

This clonotype has more than one count but fewer than ten. The rearrangement uses TRBV29-1 and TRBJ2-7, with D perhaps matching TRBD1 (6 bases). Trimming took 2 bases from V and 3 from J, leaving 14 bases between them. Germline assignment: CDR1 SQVTM and CDR2 ANQGSEA. The CDR3 length is 14 residues. The DNA for the CDR3 is TGCAGCGTTGAACTCCCCACAGGGATCTACGAGCAGTACTTC. Its translation is CSVELPTGIYEQYF.

This clonotype was detected many times. This rearrangement joins TRBV5-1 to TRBJ1-2, with D possibly being TRBD1 (6 bases). V lost 2 bases and J 5 bases, leaving 16 bases between the germline ends. The CDR3 consists of 15 residues. Germline V gene data show CDR1 as SGHRS and CDR2 as YFSETQ. The CDR3 spells CASSFVPGAVYGYTF. In DNA, the CDR3 is TGCGCCAGCAGCTTTGTGCCGGGGGCGGTTTATGGCTACACCTTC.

This clonotype was detected only a few times. The genes are TRBV7-9 and TRBJ1-2; no reliable D call. This CDR3 has 14 residues. Germline lookup yields CDR1 SEHNR and CDR2 FQNEAQ (reference sequence). The V end was cut by 4 bases, the J end by 1 base, with 10 bases between. This chain's CDR3 is CASSSMPGNYGYTF. The DNA of the CDR3 is TGTGCCAGCAGCTCCATGCCGGGTAACTATGGCTACACCTTC.

This clonotype was detected only a few times. This chain joins TRBV20-1 and TRBJ2-1; D is unclear. Germline V gives CDR1 DFQATT, CDR2 SNEGSKA (reference sequence). This CDR3 spans 12 amino acids. In DNA form, the CDR3 reads TGCAGCGCTCCACCGGGCCACAATGAGCAGTTCTTC. Its protein is CSAPPGHNEQFF.

The rearrangement uses TRBV29-1 and TRBJ2-1, with 8 bases fitting TRBD2. CDR3 length: 12 residues. CDR1 and CDR2 from the germline V gene are SQVTM and ANQGSEA. V dropped 7 bases and J dropped 6; count of bases not matched to a gene: 5. CDR3 bases: TGCAGCGCCGTGACTAGCGCCAATGAGCAGTTCTTC. It is translated as CSAVTSANEQFF.

The chain carries TRBV6-1 and TRBJ1-2, with 8 nucleotides matching TRBD1. This CDR3 comprises 14 residues. Germline CDR1 MNHNS, CDR2 SASEGT. With 5 bases clipped from V and 3 bases from J, the junction kept 5 bases outside the gene matches. The CDR3 loop is CASSNQGADYGYTF. The DNA of the CDR3 is TGTGCCAGCAGTAATCAGGGGGCTGACTATGGCTACACCTTC.

The CDR3 here is CASSLTPSGRGGQETQYF. The CDR3 DNA sequence: TGTGCCAGCAGCTTAACGCCTAGCGGGAGGGGGGGGCAAGAGACCCAGTACTTC. The chain links TRBV7-3 to TRBJ2-5, with 12 bases matching TRBD2. Germline CDR1 SGHTA, CDR2 FQGTGA. The junction had 7 bases not matched to a gene; V was cut back by 0 bases and J by 2 bases. CDR3 length: 18 residues.

This clonotype was found many times. The chain couples TRBV12-3 or TRBV12-4 to TRBJ1-2; D unresolved. Trimming pared 3 bases from V and 8 bases from J, leaving 13 bases between. CDR3 length: 13 residues. Here the CDR3 reads CASSLGGKLGYTF. CDR3 DNA sequence: TGTGCCAGCAGTTTGGGTGGAAAGTTAGGCTACACCTTC.

This clonotype was detected a few times. This chain connects TRBV5-1 to TRBJ2-1; 7 bases are shared with TRBD1. The CDR3 loop spans 20 amino acids. Looked up from germline, CDR1 is SGHRS and CDR2 is YFSETQ. With V trimmed by 7 bases and J by 7 bases, 29 bases remained unmatched. CDR3 loop: CASSGLVFPQNRDSRNEQFF. In DNA, the CDR3 is TGCGCCAGCTCGGGTCTAGTATTTCCTCAAAACCGGGACAGTAGAAATGAGCAGTTCTTC.

This clonotype turned up a few times. This chain links TRBV5-1 with TRBJ2-1, with 8 nucleotides matching TRBD2. Unmatched junction bases numbered 9, after V lost 1 base and J lost 6 bases. Germline assignment: CDR1 SGHRS and CDR2 YFSETQ. This CDR3 is 16 amino acids long. The CDR3 sequence: CASSLQGGTRSNEQFF. Written as DNA, the CDR3 is TGCGCCAGCAGCTTGCAGGGAGGGACTAGGTCCAATGAGCAGTTCTTC.

This rearrangement joins TRBV20-1 to TRBJ1-2; D remains unclear. With 1 base removed from V and 2 bases from J, the gap between germline ends came to 11 bases. CDR1 is DFQATT, CDR2 SNEGSKA, per germline (reference sequence). This CDR3 is 14 amino acids long. In DNA form, the CDR3 reads TGCAGTGCTAGAGTCGGGGAATGGAACTATGGCTACACCTTC. It yields the protein CSARVGEWNYGYTF.

For the CDR3, the DNA is TGCAGTGCTAGAGTGACCGACTACTACGAGCAGTACGTC. Residues: CSARVTDYYEQYV. V gene TRBV20-1 combines with J gene TRBJ2-7; TRBD2 is a possible D gene (5 bases). Trimming left V 1 base short and J 3 bases short, with 10 bases between. CDR3 length equals 13 residues. The germline gives CDR1 DFQATT, CDR2 SNEGSKA (reference sequence).

This clonotype was detected a few times. The V gene is TRBV14, the J gene TRBJ2-7, with TRBD1 identical over 7 bases. V gave up 3 bases and J gave up 3 bases; unmatched junction bases: 8. CDR1 is SGHDN and CDR2 is FVKESK in the germline V gene. This CDR3 is 15 amino acids long. CDR3 in amino acids: CASSHSGAGGYEQYV. CDR3 coding DNA: TGTGCCAGCAGCCATTCCGGGGCAGGGGGCTACGAGCAGTACGTC.